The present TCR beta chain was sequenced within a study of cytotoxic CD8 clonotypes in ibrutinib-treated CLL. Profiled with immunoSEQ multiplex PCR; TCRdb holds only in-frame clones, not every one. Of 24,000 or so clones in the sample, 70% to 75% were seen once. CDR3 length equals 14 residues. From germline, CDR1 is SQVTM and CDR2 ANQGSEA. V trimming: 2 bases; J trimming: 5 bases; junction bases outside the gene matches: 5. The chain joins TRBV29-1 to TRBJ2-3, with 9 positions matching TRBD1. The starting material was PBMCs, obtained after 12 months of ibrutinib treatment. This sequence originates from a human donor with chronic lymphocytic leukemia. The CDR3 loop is CSVEKTGGIDTQYF. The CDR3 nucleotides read TGCAGCGTTGAAAAGACAGGGGGGATAGATACGCAGTATTTT.